This TCR beta chain was identified in a study of blood T cells in healthy people across ages. Next came a second PCR, run for roughly 7 to 12 cycles, which used a sample-barcoded 5' primer along with a J-beta primer mix. From the 5' RACE reads, TCRdb called clonotypes with MiXCR, one entry per CDR3 protein. Of more than 700,000 distinct CDR3 sequences listed, about 42% were seen once; the top ten hold 15% to 20%. The V and J ends lost 7 bases and 5 bases, in that order; junction bases with no gene match: 13. Looked up from germline, CDR1 is MDHEN and CDR2 is SYDVKM. This CDR3 is 15 amino acids long. The TCR comes from an elderly man in good health. The sample was blood. The rearrangement joins TRBV28 to TRBJ2-5, with 7 bases matching TRBD1. The CDR3 protein is CASTLPGGPVETQYF. The CDR3 coding sequence is TGTGCCAGCACTCTCCCAGGGGGTCCTGTGGAGACCCAGTACTTC.